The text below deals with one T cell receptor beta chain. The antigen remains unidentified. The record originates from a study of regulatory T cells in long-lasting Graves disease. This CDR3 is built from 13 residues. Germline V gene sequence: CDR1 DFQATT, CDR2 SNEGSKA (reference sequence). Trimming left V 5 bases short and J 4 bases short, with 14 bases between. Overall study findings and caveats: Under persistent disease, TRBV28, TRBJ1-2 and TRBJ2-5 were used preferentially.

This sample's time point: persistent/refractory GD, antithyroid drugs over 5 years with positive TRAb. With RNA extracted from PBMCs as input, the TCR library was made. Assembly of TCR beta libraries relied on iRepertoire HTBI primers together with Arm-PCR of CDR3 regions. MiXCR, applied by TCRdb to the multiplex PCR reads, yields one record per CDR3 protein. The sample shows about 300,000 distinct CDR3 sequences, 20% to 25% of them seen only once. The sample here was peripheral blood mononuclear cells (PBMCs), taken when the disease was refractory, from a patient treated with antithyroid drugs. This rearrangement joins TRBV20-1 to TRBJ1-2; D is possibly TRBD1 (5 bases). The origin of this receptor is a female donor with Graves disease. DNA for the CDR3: TGCAGTGCTGGGGGGACGGTAGTCTATGGCTACACCTTC. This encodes CSAGGTVVYGYTF.